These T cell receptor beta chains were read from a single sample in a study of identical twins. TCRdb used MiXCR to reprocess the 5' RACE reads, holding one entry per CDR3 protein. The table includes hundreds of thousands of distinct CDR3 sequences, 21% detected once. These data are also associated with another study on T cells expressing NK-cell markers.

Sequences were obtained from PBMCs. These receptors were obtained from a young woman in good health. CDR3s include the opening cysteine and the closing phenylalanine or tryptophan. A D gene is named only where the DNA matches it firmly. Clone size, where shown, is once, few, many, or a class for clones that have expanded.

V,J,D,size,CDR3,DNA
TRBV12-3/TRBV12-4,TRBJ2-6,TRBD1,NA,CASRPTGAGANVLTF,TGTGCCAGCAGGCCCACAGGGGCTGGGGCCAACGTCCTGACTTTC
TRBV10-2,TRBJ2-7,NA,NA,CASRQDTYEQYF,TGCGCCAGCAGACAGGACACCTACGAGCAGTACTTC
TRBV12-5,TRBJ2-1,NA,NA,CASGPRYNEQFF,TGTGCTAGTGGCCCCCGTTACAATGAGCAGTTCTTC
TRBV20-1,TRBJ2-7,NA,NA,CSASEAAPTYEQYF,TGCAGTGCTAGTGAGGCTGCACCCACCTACGAGCAGTACTTC
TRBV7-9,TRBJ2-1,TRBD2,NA,CASSLGEGLYNEQFF,TGTGCCAGCAGCTTAGGGGAGGGACTCTACAATGAGCAGTTCTTC
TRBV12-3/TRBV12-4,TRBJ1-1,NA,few,CASGTLGVSTEAFF,TGTGCCAGCGGAACTCTGGGGGTGAGTACTGAAGCTTTCTTT
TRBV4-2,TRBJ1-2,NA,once,CASSQDTVWTDFNYGYTF,TGTGCCAGCAGCCAAGATACAGTATGGACAGACTTTAACTATGGCTACACCTTC
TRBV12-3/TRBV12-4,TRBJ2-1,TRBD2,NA,CASTPRTSGYNEQFF,TGTGCCAGCACCCCTAGGACTAGCGGCTACAATGAGCAGTTCTTC
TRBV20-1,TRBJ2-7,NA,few,CSAPRGGGDEQYF,TGCAGTGCCCCCCGGGGTGGGGGTGACGAGCAGTACTTC
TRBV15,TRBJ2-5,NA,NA,CATSRDRGTYQETQYF,TGTGCCACCAGCAGAGACAGGGGAACTTACCAAGAGACCCAGTACTTC
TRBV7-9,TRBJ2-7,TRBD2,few,CASSPSGTPRDEQYF,TGTGCCAGCAGCCCTAGCGGGACCCCTAGGGACGAGCAGTACTTC
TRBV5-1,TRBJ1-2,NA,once,CASSSGTGRVDGYTF,TGCGCCAGCAGCTCCGGGACCGGTCGAGTGGATGGCTACACCTTC
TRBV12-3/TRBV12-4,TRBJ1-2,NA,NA,CASSLSPRGDPNYGYTF,TGTGCCAGCAGTTTATCCCCGCGAGGGGATCCTAACTATGGCTACACCTTC
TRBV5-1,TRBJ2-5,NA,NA,CASVSSAGETQYF,TGCGCCAGCGTATCTAGTGCCGGAGAGACCCAGTACTTC
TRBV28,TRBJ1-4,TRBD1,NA,CASSLPGQDPLLFF,TGTGCCAGCAGCCTCCCGGGACAGGACCCTTTACTGTTTTTT
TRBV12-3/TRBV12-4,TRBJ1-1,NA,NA,CASSSEIGQNTEAFF,TGTGCCAGCAGTTCCGAAATAGGACAGAACACTGAAGCTTTCTTT
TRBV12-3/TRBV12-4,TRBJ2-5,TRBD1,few,CASRRTGPETQYF,TGTGCCAGCAGGCGGACAGGGCCAGAGACCCAGTACTTC
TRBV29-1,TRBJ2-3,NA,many,CSVPFSGSHDTQYF,TGCAGCGTTCCCTTTTCCGGGTCACACGATACGCAGTATTTT
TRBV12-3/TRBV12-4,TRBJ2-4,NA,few,CASSPELAKNIQYF,TGTGCCAGCAGTCCCGAATTAGCCAAAAACATTCAGTACTTC
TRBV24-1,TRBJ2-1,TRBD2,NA,CATSDLVGSMAGGYSYNEQFF,TGTGCCACCAGTGATTTGGTCGGGTCGATGGCGGGAGGCTACTCCTACAATGAGCAGTTCTTC
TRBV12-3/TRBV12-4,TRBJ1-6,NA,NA,CASSSRGDSPLHF,TGTGCCAGCAGTTCCAGGGGTGATTCACCCCTCCACTTT
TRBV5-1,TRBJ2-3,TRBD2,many,CASSSGGTTDTQYF,TGCGCCAGCAGCTCGGGGGGAACCACAGATACGCAGTATTTT
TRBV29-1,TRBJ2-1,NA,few,CSVDCRGDPLHEQFF,TGCAGCGTTGACTGCCGCGGGGACCCCCTACATGAGCAGTTCTTC
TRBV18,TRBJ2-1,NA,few,CASSPRPQYNEQFF,TGTGCCAGCTCACCACGCCCACAGTACAATGAGCAGTTCTTC
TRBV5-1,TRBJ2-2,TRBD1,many,CASSSLTGGNTGELFF,TGCGCCAGCAGCTCATTGACAGGGGGAAACACCGGGGAGCTGTTTTTT
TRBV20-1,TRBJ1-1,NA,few,CSAVTAGHTEAFF,TGCAGTGCCGTAACAGCGGGCCACACTGAAGCTTTCTTT
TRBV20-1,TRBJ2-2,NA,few,CSAKTERAGELFF,TGCAGTGCTAAGACAGAGCGGGCCGGGGAGCTGTTTTTT
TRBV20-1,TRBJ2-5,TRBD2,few,CSARGRLATLTQYF,TGCAGTGCTAGAGGACGACTAGCCACGCTGACCCAGTACTTC
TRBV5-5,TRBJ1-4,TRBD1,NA,CATQGVGEKLFF,TGTGCCACCCAGGGGGTGGGTGAAAAACTGTTTTTT
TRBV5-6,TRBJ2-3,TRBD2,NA,CASSWGTSGNTDTQYF,TGTGCCAGCAGCTGGGGGACTAGCGGGAACACAGATACGCAGTATTTT
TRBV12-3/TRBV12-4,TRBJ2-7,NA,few,CASMQGRGYEQYF,TGTGCCAGCATGCAGGGCAGGGGCTACGAGCAGTACTTC
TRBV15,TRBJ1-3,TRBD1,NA,CATSKGTVMNTIYF,TGTGCCACCAGCAAGGGGACAGTAATGAACACCATATATTTT
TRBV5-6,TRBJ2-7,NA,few,CASSFGGSREQYF,TGTGCCAGCAGCTTCGGGGGAAGCCGCGAGCAGTACTTC
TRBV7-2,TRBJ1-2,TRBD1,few,CASSSRRTGIEGYTF,TGTGCCAGCAGCTCCCGGCGGACAGGGATAGAGGGCTACACCTTC